This TCR beta chain is from a study of blood T cells in healthy people across ages. Overall study findings and caveats: Comparison with aged donors showed that long-lived donors had more naive CD4+ cells and higher diversity. Researchers said unsorted PBMCs prevented a conclusive naive versus antigen-experienced comparison.

This CDR3 contains 14 residues. Germline-derived CDR1 and CDR2 are MGHDK and SYGVNS. Trimming left V 3 bases short and J 3 bases short, with 9 bases between. With a J-beta primer mix and a sample-barcoded 5' primer, a second PCR ran about 7 to 12 cycles. Each sample yielded at least 2.5 million CDR3-containing paired-end reads. Via MiXCR, TCRdb re-called the 5' RACE reads, giving one row per CDR3 protein. The sample records 850,000 to 1,300,000 distinct CDR3 sequences, less than 50% being singletons. This clonotype was detected only a few times. Its matching antigen is unknown. This receptor was taken from a woman between 55 and 75 years old in good health. The genes are TRBV25-1 and TRBJ2-1; D call uncertain. The sequenced material came from blood. Here the CDR3 reads CASSDPPVYNEQFF. The DNA of the CDR3 is TGTGCCAGCAGTGATCCGCCCGTCTACAATGAGCAGTTCTTC. Supplemented by reference TRBV25-1 and TRBJ2-1, the full variable domain reads EADIYQTPRYLVIGTGKKITLECSQTMGHDKMYWYQQDPGMELHLIHYSYGVNSTEKGDLSSESTVSRIRTEHFPLTLESARPSHTSQYLCASSDPPVYNEQFFGPGTRLTVL.